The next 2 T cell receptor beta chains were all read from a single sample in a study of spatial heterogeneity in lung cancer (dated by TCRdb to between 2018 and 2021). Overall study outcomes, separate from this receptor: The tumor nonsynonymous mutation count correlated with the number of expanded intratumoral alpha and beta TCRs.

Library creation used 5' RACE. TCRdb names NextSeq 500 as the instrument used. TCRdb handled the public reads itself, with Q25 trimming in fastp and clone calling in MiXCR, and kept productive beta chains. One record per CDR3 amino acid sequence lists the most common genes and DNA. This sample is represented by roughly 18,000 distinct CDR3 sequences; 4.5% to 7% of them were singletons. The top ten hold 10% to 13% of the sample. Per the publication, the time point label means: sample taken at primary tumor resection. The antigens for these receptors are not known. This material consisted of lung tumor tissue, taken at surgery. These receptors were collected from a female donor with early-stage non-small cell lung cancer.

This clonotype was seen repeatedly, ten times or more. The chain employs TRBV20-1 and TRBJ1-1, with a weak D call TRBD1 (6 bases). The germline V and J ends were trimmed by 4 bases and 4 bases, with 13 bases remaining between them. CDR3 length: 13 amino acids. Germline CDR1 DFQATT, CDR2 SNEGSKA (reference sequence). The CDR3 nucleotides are TGCAGTGCTAATGGGGGGCCTAGCACTGAAGCTTTCTTT. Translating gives CSANGGPSTEAFF.

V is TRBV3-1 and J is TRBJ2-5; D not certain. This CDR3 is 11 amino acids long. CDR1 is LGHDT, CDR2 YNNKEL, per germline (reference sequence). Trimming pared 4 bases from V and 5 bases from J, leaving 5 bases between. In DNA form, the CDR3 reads TGTGCCAGCAGCCTAGTGGAGACCCAGTACTTC. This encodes CASSLVETQYF.